What follows are 32 T cell receptor beta chains derived from one specimen sequenced in a study of CD8+ T cells in alopecia areata. RNA extraction and reverse transcription yielded cDNA as sequencing template. Sequencing used immunoSEQ multiplex PCR; TCRdb keeps in-frame clones, though not all of them. The data contain around 100,000 clones, approximately 60% of them singletons. The material sequenced was CD4+ T cells sorted from blood. The receptors here all came from a human donor in good health.

DNA of the CDR3: TGTGCCACCAGCAGAGCTTCATGGTCCCTTCGCACAGATACGCAGTATTTT. Protein sequence: CATSRASWSLRTDTQYF. The chain recombines TRBV15 with TRBJ2-3; no firm D call. Germline V CDR1 and CDR2: LNHNV, YYDKDF (reference sequence). The V gene lost 1 base and the J gene lost 1 base, with 15 bases spanning the gap. The CDR3 is 17 residues long.

J is TRBJ2-5 and V is TRBV5-1; the D is unclear. Germline V CDR1 and CDR2: SGHRS, YFSETQ. This CDR3 is built from 15 residues. The V end was cut by 0 bases, the J end by 5 bases, with 14 bases between. CDR3 protein: CASSLAVSNGETQYF. The CDR3 nucleotides read TGCGCCAGCAGCTTGGCAGTTTCTAACGGGGAGACCCAGTACTTC.

The sample holds a few counts of this clone. V and J are TRBV25-1 and TRBJ2-1, with no clear D. The germline V and J ends were trimmed by 10 bases and 8 bases, with 12 bases remaining between them. The CDR3 runs 11 residues. Germline CDR1 is MGHDK and CDR2 is SYGVNS. CDR3 nucleotides: TGTGCCACCCGGACGTGGGATGAGCAGTTCTTC. Its translation: CATRTWDEQFF.

The chain carries TRBV30 and TRBJ1-1; 9 bases fit TRBD1. This CDR3 has 16 residues. Germline CDR1 reads GTSNPN; CDR2 reads SVGIG (reference sequence). After removal of 3 bases from V and 6 bases from J, the junction contained 14 bases not matched to a gene. For the CDR3, the DNA is TGTGCCTGGAGAGACCTTCGACAGGGGGTTATCTCTGAAGCTTTCTTT. As protein: CAWRDLRQGVISEAFF.

This clone is a singleton in its sample. The chain is built from TRBV28 and TRBJ2-5; TRBD1 matches at 10 bases. Germline lookup yields CDR1 MDHEN and CDR2 SYDVKM. The CDR3 spans 14 residues. Trimming cost V 8 bases and J 1 base; bases outside gene matches: 4. The CDR3 spells CASGRTGGQETQYF. CDR3 in DNA: TGTGCCAGCGGACGGACAGGGGGCCAAGAGACCCAGTACTTC.

The rearrangement uses TRBV4-2 and TRBJ1-4; 8 bases align to TRBD1. The CDR3 length is 16 residues. The V and J ends lost 2 bases and 0 bases, in that order; junction bases with no gene match: 2. Germline CDR1 is LGHNA and CDR2 is YNFKEQ. CDR3 in amino acids: CASSQTDRATNEKLFF. The DNA for the CDR3 is TGTGCCAGCAGCCAAACGGACAGGGCAACTAATGAAAAACTGTTTTTT.

This clone was seen only once. The J gene is TRBJ2-4, the V gene TRBV7-8; D not certain. V lost 5 bases to trimming and J lost 6 bases, with 5 bases between them. The CDR3 length is 11 residues. The germline gives CDR1 SGHVS, CDR2 FQNEAQ. CDR3: CASSAANIQYF. The DNA of the CDR3 is TGTGCCAGCAGCGCCGCAAACATTCAGTACTTC.

J is TRBJ2-7 and V is TRBV5-1; D ambiguous. CDR3 length equals 12 residues. V was shortened by 5 bases and J by 5 bases, with 11 bases between the two germline ends. Germline loops: CDR1 SGHRS, CDR2 YFSETQ. CDR3 bases: TGCGCCAGCAGGGTGTGGAACGACGAGCAGTACTTC. Translated, it gives CASRVWNDEQYF.

This clone occurred a few times. This sequence joins TRBV7-2 and TRBJ2-3, with 7 bases aligning to TRBD2. The CDR3 is 13 residues long. In germline, CDR1 is SGHTA, CDR2 FQGNSA. V lost 5 bases and J lost 6; bases outside the gene matches: 5. CDR3 in amino acids: CASSRSGEDTQYF. The CDR3 region has the DNA TGTGCCAGCAGCCGGAGCGGGGAGGATACGCAGTATTTT.

V usage is TRBV30 and J usage is TRBJ1-6; D not resolved. V was pared by 5 bases and J by 7 bases, with 18 bases between. CDR1 and CDR2 from the germline V gene are GTSNPN and SVGIG (reference sequence). The CDR3 is 15 amino acids. CDR3 DNA: TGTGCCTGGGGGCGTGGGCCCCTGACCAATTCACCCCTCCACTTT. It encodes CAWGRGPLTNSPLHF.

This clone turned up a few times. V usage is TRBV23-1 and J usage is TRBJ1-5; unclear D gene. TRBV23-1 qualifies as an ORF whose function is uncertain. Deletions cut 7 bases from V and 7 bases from J, with 20 bases between. This CDR3 region has 15 residues. Here the CDR3 reads CASMPFLSVLQPQHF. The DNA for the CDR3 is TGCGCCAGCATGCCCTTCCTTTCAGTACTGCAGCCCCAGCATTTT.

This chain connects TRBV29-1 to TRBJ1-2; D remains ambiguous. The CDR3 length is 13 residues. Per the germline V gene, CDR1 is SQVTM and CDR2 is ANQGSEA. With 4 bases removed from V and 8 bases from J, the gap between germline ends came to 17 bases. The CDR3 coding sequence is TGCAGCGTTGCGACCCGGGTGCGAAGGGGCTACACCTTC. It is translated as CSVATRVRRGYTF.

The rearrangement uses TRBV30 and TRBJ1-5; D is unclear. CDR1 and CDR2 (germline): GTSNPN, SVGIG (reference sequence). The germline V and J ends were trimmed by 4 bases and 3 bases, with 7 bases remaining between them. CDR3 length equals 12 residues. The CDR3 here is CAWNRNNQPQHF. For the CDR3, the DNA is TGTGCCTGGAATCGAAACAATCAGCCCCAGCATTTT.

The chain joins TRBV30 to TRBJ1-3; D is uncertain. Trimming removed 1 base at V and 2 bases at J, with 6 bases between. The CDR3 is 13 amino acids. From germline, CDR1 is GTSNPN and CDR2 SVGIG (reference sequence). CDR3 region: CAWSEGTGNTIYF. The CDR3 DNA follows: TGTGCCTGGAGTGAGGGAACTGGAAACACCATATATTTT.

The chain employs TRBV10-3 and TRBJ1-1, with D tentatively TRBD1 (5 bases). The V end was cut by 0 bases, the J end by 6 bases, with 11 bases between. Germline V gives CDR1 ENHRY, CDR2 SYGVKD. The CDR3 is made up of 14 amino acids. The CDR3 DNA reads TGTGCCATCAGTGAGTCGTCGGGGACGGCTGAAGCTTTCTTT. This encodes CAISESSGTAEAFF.

The rearrangement uses TRBV19 and TRBJ2-7, with D perhaps matching TRBD2 (6 bases). From germline, CDR1 is LNHDA and CDR2 SQIVND (reference sequence). This CDR3 spans 11 amino acids. V gave up 5 bases and J gave up 7 bases, with 9 bases separating them. The CDR3 spells CASSPGGEQYF. The CDR3 bases are TGTGCCAGTAGTCCCGGGGGAGAGCAGTACTTC.

The gene calls are TRBV29-1 and TRBJ1-2, with 7 bases aligning to TRBD1. The junction had 7 bases not matched to a gene; V was cut back by 1 base and J by 8 bases. The CDR3 is 13 residues long. Looked up from germline, CDR1 is SQVTM and CDR2 is ANQGSEA. The CDR3 DNA follows: TGCAGCGTTGAAGGACAGGGAGGCGAAGGCTACACCTTC. Translation: CSVEGQGGEGYTF.

This clone was seen more than once but under ten times. The chain employs TRBV6-5 and TRBJ2-2, with D unresolved. Germline CDR1 and CDR2: MNHEY and SVGAGI. Deletions cut 6 bases from V and 6 bases from J, with 17 bases between. The CDR3 extends over 15 amino acids. The DNA of the CDR3 is TGTGCCAGCAGGGATAGAAGGAAGCTCGCCGGGGAGCTGTTTTTT. Residues: CASRDRRKLAGELFF.

This clone was counted only a few times. The genes are TRBV6-6 and TRBJ2-7; TRBD1 aligns across 10 bases. The CDR3 is 14 residues long. The junction had 1 base not matched to a gene; V was cut back by 2 bases and J by 3 bases. Germline lookup yields CDR1 MNHNY and CDR2 SVGAGI (reference sequence). CDR3 DNA sequence: TGTGCCAGCAGTTACGGGACAGGGGACTACGAGCAGTACTTC. Translated, it gives CASSYGTGDYEQYF.

The CDR3 loop reads CASITWGTDTQYF. The CDR3 DNA sequence: TGTGCCAGCATCACGTGGGGAACAGATACGCAGTATTTT. The J gene is TRBJ2-3, the V gene TRBV5-6; D is unclear. Germline CDR1 SGHDT, CDR2 YYEEEE. The germline V and J ends were trimmed by 6 bases and 3 bases, with 11 bases remaining between them. This CDR3 contains 13 residues.

This chain joins TRBV9 and TRBJ2-7, with D possibly matching TRBD1 (6 bases). V lost 2 bases to trimming and J lost 3 bases, with 15 bases between them. Germline-derived CDR1 and CDR2 are SGDLS and YYNGEE. The CDR3 is 15 residues long. CDR3 protein: CASSVRTANYYEQYF. CDR3 sequence (DNA): TGTGCCAGCAGCGTGAGGACAGCGAACTACTACGAGCAGTACTTC.

V usage is TRBV6-1 and J usage is TRBJ1-2, with 9 nucleotides matching TRBD1. The V gene's germline CDR1 is MNHNS and CDR2 SASEGT. This CDR3 contains 14 residues. J was trimmed by 4 bases and V by 7 bases; bases with no gene match: 7. This chain's CDR3 is CASNRPGQGYGYTF. The CDR3 nucleotides are TGTGCCAGCAACCGGCCGGGACAGGGCTATGGCTACACCTTC.

The rearrangement joins TRBV15 to TRBJ2-7; D may correspond to TRBD1 or TRBD2 (5 bases each). The CDR3 has 16 residues. Trimming cost V 3 bases and J 2 bases, with 17 bases left between them. Germline V gene lookup returns CDR1 LNHNV and CDR2 YYDKDF (reference sequence). The CDR3 DNA sequence: TGTGCCACCAGCAGCGAAGTTTTGGGGGAAACCTACGAGCAGTACTTC. Translating gives CATSSEVLGETYEQYF. The full variable domain, completed using reference TRBV15 and TRBJ2-7, is DAMVIQNPRYQVTQFGKPVTLSCSQTLNHNVMYWYQQKSSQAPKLLFHYYDKDFNNEADTPDNFQSRRPNTSFCFLDIRSPGLGDTAMYLCATSSEVLGETYEQYFGPGTRLTVT.

The J gene is TRBJ2-1, the V gene TRBV5-1; D perhaps matches TRBD1 (6 bases). With 7 bases removed from V and 0 bases from J, the gap between germline ends came to 11 bases. The CDR3 contains 14 residues. Germline CDR1 and CDR2: SGHRS and YFSETQ. CDR3 coding DNA: TGCGCCAGCTATAGAGGGGGCTCCTACAATGAGCAGTTCTTC. Its translation is CASYRGGSYNEQFF.

The chain employs TRBV5-6 and TRBJ1-5, with 10 bases identical to TRBD1. V trimming: 1 base; J trimming: 0 bases; junction bases outside the gene matches: 4. Germline V gene sequence: CDR1 SGHDT, CDR2 YYEEEE. There are 17 residues in the CDR3. The CDR3 DNA reads as TGTGCCAGCAGCTTGACCTGGGACAGGGGTAGCAATCAGCCCCAGCATTTT. Translation: CASSLTWDRGSNQPQHF.

The chain carries TRBV7-8 and TRBJ2-3; D perhaps matches TRBD2 (6 bases). V was clipped by 1 base and J by 3 bases, with 11 bases between them. Germline assignment: CDR1 SGHVS and CDR2 FQNEAQ. The CDR3 runs 15 residues. The CDR3 protein is CASSLGRGFTDTQYF. As DNA, the CDR3 is TGTGCCAGCAGCTTAGGGCGGGGATTTACAGATACGCAGTATTTT. Combining the CDR3 with reference TRBV7-8 and TRBJ2-3 gives the whole variable domain GAGVSQSPRYKVAKRGQDVALRCDPISGHVSLFWYQQALGQGPEFLTYFQNEAQLDKSGLPSDRFFAERPEGSVSTLKIQRTQQEDSAVYLCASSLGRGFTDTQYFGPGTRLTVL.

The J gene is TRBJ2-3, the V gene TRBV28; 7 nucleotides line up with TRBD2. The CDR3 has 15 residues. The V gene end was trimmed by 6 bases and the J gene end by 2 bases; junction bases not matched to a gene: 8. CDR1 is MDHEN, CDR2 SYDVKM, per germline. The CDR3 protein is CASSHRGDYTDTQYF. CDR3 bases: TGTGCCAGCAGCCATCGGGGGGACTACACAGATACGCAGTATTTT. Full variable domain (remainder filled in from reference TRBV28 and TRBJ2-3): DVKVTQSSRYLVKRTGEKVFLECVQDMDHENMFWYRQDPGLGLRLIYFSYDVKMKEKGDIPEGYSVSREKKERFSLILESASTNQTSMYLCASSHRGDYTDTQYFGPGTRLTVL.

The gene calls are TRBV4-1 and TRBJ2-2, with 9 bases identical to TRBD2. Germline V gene lookup returns CDR1 MGHRA and CDR2 YSYEKL. Losses at the gene ends were 8 bases for V and 9 bases for J; bases not matched to a gene: 19. The CDR3 has 17 amino acids. The CDR3 loop is CASRRNLAGAGERELFF. The DNA for the CDR3 is TGCGCCAGCCGCAGGAACTTAGCGGGGGCCGGGGAGAGGGAGCTGTTTTTT.

V usage is TRBV5-1 and J usage is TRBJ2-2, with 12 bases matching TRBD2. Trimming at V came to 4 bases and at J to 6 bases, leaving 7 bases not matched to a gene. This CDR3 region has 16 residues. In germline, CDR1 is SGHRS, CDR2 YFSETQ. CDR3 protein: CASSPRLAGEAGELFF. In DNA, the CDR3 is TGCGCCAGCAGCCCCCGACTAGCGGGGGAGGCCGGGGAGCTGTTTTTT.

This clone has only a few counts. The chain recombines TRBV5-1 with TRBJ1-2, with TRBD1 identical over 9 bases. V was pared by 0 bases and J by 2 bases, with 5 bases of the junction left unmatched. Germline V CDR1 and CDR2: SGHRS, YFSETQ. This CDR3 has 16 residues. As DNA, the CDR3 is TGCGCCAGCAGCTTGGAAGGGGGACAGGGCAACTATGGCTACACCTTC. Translated: CASSLEGGQGNYGYTF.

The rearrangement uses TRBV10-3 and TRBJ1-2; the match to TRBD1 covers 8 bases. Germline CDR1 ENHRY, CDR2 SYGVKD. The CDR3 is 16 amino acids. V lost 4 bases and J lost 6; bases outside the gene matches: 13. Here the CDR3 DNA reads TGTGCCATCAGTGCGGCAGGGGGCGAACAGGGCGATGGCTACACCTTC. This gives the protein CAISAAGGEQGDGYTF.

V and J are TRBV4-2 and TRBJ2-1, with D tentatively TRBD2 (5 bases). CDR1 is LGHNA, CDR2 YNFKEQ, per germline. The CDR3 contains 11 residues. V lost 1 base and J lost 11, with 6 bases in between. CDR3 amino acids: CASSQGGQQFF. CDR3 DNA sequence: TGTGCCAGCAGCCAAGGCGGGCAGCAGTTCTTC.